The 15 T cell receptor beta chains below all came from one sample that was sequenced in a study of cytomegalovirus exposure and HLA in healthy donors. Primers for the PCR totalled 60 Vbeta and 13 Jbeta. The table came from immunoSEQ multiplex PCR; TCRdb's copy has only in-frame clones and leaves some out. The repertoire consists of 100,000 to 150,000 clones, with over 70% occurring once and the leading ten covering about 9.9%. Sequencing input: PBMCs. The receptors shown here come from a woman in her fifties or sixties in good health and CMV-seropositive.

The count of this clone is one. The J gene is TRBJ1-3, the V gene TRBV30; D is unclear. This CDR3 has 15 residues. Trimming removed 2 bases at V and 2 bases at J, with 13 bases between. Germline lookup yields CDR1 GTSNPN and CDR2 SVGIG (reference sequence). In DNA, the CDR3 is TGTGCCTGGAGTACTGGTGGCGGCGCTGGAAACACCATATATTTT. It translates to CAWSTGGGAGNTIYF.

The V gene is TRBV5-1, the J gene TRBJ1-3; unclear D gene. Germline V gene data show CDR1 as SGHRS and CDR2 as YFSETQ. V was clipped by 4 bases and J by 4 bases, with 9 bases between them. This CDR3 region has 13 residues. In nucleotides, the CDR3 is TGCGCCAGCAGCCTTTCGGGGGGAAACACCATATATTTT. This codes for CASSLSGGNTIYF.

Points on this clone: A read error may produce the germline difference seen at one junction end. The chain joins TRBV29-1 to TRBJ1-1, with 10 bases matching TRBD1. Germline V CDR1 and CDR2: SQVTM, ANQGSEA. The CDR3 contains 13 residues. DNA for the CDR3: TGCAGCGTTCTAACCTCCGACAGGGGGCCTGCCGGCTTT. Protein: CSVLTSDRGPAGF.

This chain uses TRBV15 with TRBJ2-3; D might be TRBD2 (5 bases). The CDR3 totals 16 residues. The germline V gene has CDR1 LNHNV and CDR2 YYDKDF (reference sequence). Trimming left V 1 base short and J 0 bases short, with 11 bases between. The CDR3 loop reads CATSRVGGSSTDTQYF. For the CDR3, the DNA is TGTGCCACCAGCAGAGTAGGAGGTTCTAGCACAGATACGCAGTATTTT.

DNA of the CDR3: TGTGCCAGCAGCCCCGAGGGTGGAAACACCATATATTTT. The encoded protein is CASSPEGGNTIYF. The chain links TRBV7-2 to TRBJ1-3, with no clear D. V lost 5 bases and J lost 3, with 8 bases in between. Germline CDR1 and CDR2: SGHTA and FQGNSA. The CDR3 spans 13 residues.

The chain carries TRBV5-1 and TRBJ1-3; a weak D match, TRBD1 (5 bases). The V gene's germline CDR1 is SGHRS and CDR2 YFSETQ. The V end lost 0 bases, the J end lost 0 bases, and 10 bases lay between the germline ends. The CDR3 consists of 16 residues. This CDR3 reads CASSLGQITSGNTIYF. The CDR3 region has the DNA TGCGCCAGCAGCTTGGGACAGATTACCTCTGGAAACACCATATATTTT.

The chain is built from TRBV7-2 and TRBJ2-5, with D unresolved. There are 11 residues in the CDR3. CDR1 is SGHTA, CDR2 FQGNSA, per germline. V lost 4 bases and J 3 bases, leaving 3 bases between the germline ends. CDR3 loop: CASSSEETQYF. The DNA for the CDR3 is TGTGCCAGCAGCTCCGAAGAGACCCAGTACTTC.

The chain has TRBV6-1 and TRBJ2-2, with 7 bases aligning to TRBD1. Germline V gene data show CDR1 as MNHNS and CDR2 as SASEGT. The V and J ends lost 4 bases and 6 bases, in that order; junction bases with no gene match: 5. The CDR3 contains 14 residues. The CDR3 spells CASSAYRGAGELFF. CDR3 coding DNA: TGTGCCAGCAGTGCCTACAGGGGCGCCGGGGAGCTGTTTTTT.

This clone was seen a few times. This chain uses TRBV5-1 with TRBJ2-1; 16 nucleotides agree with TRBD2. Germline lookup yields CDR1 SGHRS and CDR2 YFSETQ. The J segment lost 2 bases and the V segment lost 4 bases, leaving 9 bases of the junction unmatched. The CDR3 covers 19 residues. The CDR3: CASSPSPGLAGGPYNEQFF. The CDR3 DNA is TGCGCCAGCAGCCCATCCCCGGGACTAGCGGGGGGGCCCTACAATGAGCAGTTCTTC.

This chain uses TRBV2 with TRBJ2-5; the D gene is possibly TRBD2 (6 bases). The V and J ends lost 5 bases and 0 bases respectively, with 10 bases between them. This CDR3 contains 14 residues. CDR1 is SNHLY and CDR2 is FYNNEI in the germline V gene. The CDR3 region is CASSLARYQETQYF. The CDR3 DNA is TGTGCCAGCAGTCTAGCGCGCTACCAAGAGACCCAGTACTTC.

This chain's CDR3 is CASSPRNTIYF. CDR3 sequence (DNA): TGTGCCAGCAGTCCCAGAAACACCATATATTTT. The V call is TRBV28, the J call TRBJ1-3; unclear D gene. The CDR3 totals 11 residues. Germline CDR1 is MDHEN and CDR2 is SYDVKM. Trimming pared 5 bases from V and 5 bases from J, leaving 4 bases between.

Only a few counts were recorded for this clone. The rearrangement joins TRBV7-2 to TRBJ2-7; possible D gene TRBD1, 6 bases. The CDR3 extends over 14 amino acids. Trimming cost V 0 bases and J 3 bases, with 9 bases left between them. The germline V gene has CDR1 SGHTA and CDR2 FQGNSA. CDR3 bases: TGTGCCAGCAGCTTAGCAGCAGGGGACTACGAGCAGTACTTC. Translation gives CASSLAAGDYEQYF.

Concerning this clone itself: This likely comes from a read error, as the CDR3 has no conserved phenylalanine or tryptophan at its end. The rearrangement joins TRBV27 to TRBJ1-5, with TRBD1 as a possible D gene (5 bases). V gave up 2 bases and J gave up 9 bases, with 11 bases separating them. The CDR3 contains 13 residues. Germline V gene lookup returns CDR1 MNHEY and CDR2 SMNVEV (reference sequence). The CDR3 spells CASSLNGGWPQHV. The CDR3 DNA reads TGTGCCAGCAGTTTAAACGGGGGATGGCCCCAGCATGTT.

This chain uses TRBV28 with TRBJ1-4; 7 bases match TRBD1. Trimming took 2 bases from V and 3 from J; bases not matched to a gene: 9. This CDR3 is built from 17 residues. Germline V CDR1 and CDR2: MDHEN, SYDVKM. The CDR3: CASSLLGLGTANEKLFF. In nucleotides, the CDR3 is TGTGCCAGCAGTTTACTAGGTCTTGGGACAGCTAATGAAAAACTGTTTTTT. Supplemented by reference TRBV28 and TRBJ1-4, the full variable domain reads DVKVTQSSRYLVKRTGEKVFLECVQDMDHENMFWYRQDPGLGLRLIYFSYDVKMKEKGDIPEGYSVSREKKERFSLILESASTNQTSMYLCASSLLGLGTANEKLFFGSGTQLSVL.

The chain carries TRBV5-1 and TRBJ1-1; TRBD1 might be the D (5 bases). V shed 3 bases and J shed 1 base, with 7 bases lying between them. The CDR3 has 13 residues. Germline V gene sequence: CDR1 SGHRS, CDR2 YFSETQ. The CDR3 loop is CASSWTRNTEAFF. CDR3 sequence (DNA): TGCGCCAGCAGCTGGACAAGGAACACTGAAGCTTTCTTT.